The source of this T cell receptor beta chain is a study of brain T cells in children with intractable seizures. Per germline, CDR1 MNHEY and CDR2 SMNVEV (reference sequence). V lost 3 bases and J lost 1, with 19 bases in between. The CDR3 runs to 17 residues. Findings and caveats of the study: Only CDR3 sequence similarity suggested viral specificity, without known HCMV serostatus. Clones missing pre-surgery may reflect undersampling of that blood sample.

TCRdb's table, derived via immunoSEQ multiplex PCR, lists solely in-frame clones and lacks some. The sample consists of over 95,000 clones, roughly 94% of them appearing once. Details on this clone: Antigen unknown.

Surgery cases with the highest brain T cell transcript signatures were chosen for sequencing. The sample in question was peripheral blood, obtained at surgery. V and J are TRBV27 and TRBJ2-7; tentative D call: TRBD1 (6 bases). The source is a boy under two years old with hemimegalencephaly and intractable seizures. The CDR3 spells CASSLVPFGQGSYEQYF. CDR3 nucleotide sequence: TGTGCCAGCAGTTTGGTGCCGTTCGGGCAGGGGTCCTACGAGCAGTACTTC.